Listed here is a single TCR beta chain. Its specificity is unknown. Only in-frame clones appear in the TCRdb table, and some are missing; sequencing was by immunoSEQ multiplex PCR. Of around 180,000 clones listed, roughly 80% were seen once; the top ten hold less than 8.5%. This sample was taken from a study of cytomegalovirus exposure and HLA in healthy donors. The wider study: The approximately 700 first-cohort repertoires shared a platform with the 130 or so validation repertoires, as reported in a later analysis. Study outcomes and limitations: Rarity characterized most TCR sequences, yet some public TCRs appeared in many donors.

Germline CDR1 and CDR2: LGHNT and FRNRAP. This CDR3 contains 15 residues. With 7 bases clipped from V and 8 bases from J, the junction kept 5 bases outside the gene matches. The genes are TRBV12-5 and TRBJ2-1; TRBD2 matches 16 bases. The sample comprised PBMCs. The receptor was derived from a man aged 18-30 years in good health and CMV-seropositive. Here the CDR3 reads CASATGTSGRDEQFF. CDR3 nucleotide sequence: TGTGCTAGTGCTACCGGGACTAGCGGGAGGGATGAGCAGTTCTTC.